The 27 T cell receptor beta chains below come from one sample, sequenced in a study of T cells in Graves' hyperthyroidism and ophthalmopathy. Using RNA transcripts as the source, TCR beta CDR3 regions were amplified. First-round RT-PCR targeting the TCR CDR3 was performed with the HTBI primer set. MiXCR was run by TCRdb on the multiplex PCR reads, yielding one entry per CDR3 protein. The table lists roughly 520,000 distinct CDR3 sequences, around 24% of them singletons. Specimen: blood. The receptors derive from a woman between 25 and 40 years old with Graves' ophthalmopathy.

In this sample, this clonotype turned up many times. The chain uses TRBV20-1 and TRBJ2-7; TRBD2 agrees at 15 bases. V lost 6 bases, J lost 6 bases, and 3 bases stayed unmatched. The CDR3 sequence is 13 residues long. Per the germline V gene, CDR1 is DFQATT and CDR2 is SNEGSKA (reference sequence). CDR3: CSARTSGGVEQYF. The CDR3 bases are TGCAGTGCGCGGACTAGCGGGGGGGTCGAGCAGTACTTC.

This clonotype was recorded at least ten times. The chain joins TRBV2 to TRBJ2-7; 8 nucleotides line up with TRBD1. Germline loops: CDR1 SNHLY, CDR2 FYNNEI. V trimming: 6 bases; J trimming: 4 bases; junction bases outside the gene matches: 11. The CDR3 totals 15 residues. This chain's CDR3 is CASRAGQGGRYEQYF. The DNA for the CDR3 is TGTGCCAGCAGAGCCGGACAGGGAGGTCGGTACGAGCAGTACTTC.

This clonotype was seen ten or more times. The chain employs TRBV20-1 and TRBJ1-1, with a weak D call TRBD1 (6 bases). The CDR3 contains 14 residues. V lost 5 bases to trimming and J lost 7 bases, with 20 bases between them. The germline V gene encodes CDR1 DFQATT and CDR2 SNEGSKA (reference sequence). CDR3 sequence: CSAPHPQGWGEAFF. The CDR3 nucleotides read TGCAGTGCTCCACACCCACAGGGCTGGGGTGAAGCTTTCTTT.

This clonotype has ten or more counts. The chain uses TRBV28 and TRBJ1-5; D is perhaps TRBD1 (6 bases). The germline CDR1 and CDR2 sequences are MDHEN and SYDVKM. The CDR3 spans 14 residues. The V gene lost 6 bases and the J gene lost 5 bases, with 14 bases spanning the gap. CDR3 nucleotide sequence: TGTGCCAGCAGGGATTACAGGGACCATCAGCCCCAGCATTTT. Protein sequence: CASRDYRDHQPQHF.

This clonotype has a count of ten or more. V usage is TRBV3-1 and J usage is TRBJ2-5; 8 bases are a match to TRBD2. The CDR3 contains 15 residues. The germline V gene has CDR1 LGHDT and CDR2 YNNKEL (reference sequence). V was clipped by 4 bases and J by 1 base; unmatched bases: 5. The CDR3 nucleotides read TGTGCCAGCAGCCCGGGGGGGTTCCTCCAAGAGACCCAGTACTTC. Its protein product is CASSPGGFLQETQYF.

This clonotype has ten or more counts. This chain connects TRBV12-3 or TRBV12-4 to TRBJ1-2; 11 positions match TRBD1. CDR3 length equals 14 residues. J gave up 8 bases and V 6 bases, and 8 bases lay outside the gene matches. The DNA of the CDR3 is TGTGCCAGCAGGCGAGGACAGGGGGCCCAAGGCTACACCTTC. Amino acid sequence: CASRRGQGAQGYTF.

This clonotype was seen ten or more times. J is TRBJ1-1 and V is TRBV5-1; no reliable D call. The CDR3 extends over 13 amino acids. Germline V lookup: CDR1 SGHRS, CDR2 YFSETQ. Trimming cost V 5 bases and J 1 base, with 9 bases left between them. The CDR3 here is CASSYQENTEAFF. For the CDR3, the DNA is TGCGCCAGCAGTTACCAGGAGAACACTGAAGCTTTCTTT.

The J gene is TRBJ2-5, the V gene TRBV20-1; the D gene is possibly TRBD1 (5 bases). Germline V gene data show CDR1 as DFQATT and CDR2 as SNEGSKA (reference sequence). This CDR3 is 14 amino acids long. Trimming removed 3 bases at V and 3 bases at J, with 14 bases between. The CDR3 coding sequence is TGCAGTGCTAGGCCCAGGGTGCGAAAAGAGACCCAGTACTTC. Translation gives CSARPRVRKETQYF.

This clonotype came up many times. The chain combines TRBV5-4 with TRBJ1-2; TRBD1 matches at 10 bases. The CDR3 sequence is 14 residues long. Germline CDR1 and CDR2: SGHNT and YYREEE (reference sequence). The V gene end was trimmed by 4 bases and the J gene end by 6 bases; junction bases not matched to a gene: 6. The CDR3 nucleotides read TGTGCCAGCAGCACGGGACAGGGGCTAAATGGCTACACCTTC. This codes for CASSTGQGLNGYTF.

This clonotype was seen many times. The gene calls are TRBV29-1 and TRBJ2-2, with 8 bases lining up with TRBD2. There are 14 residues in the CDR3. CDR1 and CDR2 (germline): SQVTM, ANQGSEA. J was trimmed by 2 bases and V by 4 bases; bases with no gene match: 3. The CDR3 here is CSVAGTSNTGELFF. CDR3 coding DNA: TGCAGCGTTGCAGGGACTAGTAACACCGGGGAGCTGTTTTTT.

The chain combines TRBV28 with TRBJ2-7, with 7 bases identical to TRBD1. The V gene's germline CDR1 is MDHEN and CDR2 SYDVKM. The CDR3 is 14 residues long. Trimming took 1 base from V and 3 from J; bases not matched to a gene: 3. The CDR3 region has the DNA TGTGCCAGCAGTTTATCTGGGACAGACTACGAGCAGTACTTC. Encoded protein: CASSLSGTDYEQYF. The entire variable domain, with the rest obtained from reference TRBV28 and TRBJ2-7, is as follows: DVKVTQSSRYLVKRTGEKVFLECVQDMDHENMFWYRQDPGLGLRLIYFSYDVKMKEKGDIPEGYSVSREKKERFSLILESASTNQTSMYLCASSLSGTDYEQYFGPGTRLTVT.

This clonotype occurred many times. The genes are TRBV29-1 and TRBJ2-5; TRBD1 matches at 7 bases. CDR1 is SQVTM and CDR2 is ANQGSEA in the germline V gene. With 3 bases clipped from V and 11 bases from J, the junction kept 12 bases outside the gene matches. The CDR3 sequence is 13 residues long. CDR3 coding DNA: TGCAGCGTTGAGGGTATTGGGACAGCCATACAGTACTTC. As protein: CSVEGIGTAIQYF.

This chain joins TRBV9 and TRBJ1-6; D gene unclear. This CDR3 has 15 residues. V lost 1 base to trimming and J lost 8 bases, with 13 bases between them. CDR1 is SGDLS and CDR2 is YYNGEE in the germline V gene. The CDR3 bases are TGTGCCAGCAGCGTAAGGCCTTCCTTGGATTCACCCCTCCACTTT. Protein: CASSVRPSLDSPLHF.

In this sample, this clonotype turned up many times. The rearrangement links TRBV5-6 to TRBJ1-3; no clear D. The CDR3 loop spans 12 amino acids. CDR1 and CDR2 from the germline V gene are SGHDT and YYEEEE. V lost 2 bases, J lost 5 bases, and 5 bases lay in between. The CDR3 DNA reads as TGTGCCAGCAGCTTCCTGAGAAACACCATATATTTT. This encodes CASSFLRNTIYF.

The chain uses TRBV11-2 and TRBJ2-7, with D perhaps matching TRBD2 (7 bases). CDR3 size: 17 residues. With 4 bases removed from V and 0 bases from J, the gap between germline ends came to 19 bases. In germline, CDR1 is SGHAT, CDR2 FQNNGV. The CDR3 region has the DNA TGTGCCAGCAGCTCGCGGACAGCGGGGATTTTCTCCTACGAGCAGTACTTC. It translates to CASSSRTAGIFSYEQYF.

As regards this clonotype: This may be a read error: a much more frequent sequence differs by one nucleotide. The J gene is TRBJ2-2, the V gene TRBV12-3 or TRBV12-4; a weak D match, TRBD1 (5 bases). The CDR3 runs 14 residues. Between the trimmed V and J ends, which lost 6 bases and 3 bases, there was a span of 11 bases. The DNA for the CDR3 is TGTGCCAGCAGGCCCAGGGTTGACACCGGGGAGCTGTTTTTT. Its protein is CASRPRVDTGELFF.

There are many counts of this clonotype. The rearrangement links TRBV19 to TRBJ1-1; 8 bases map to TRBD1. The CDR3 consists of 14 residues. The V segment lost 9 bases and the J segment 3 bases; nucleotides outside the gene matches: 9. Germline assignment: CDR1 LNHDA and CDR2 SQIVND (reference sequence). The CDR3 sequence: CASGQGIGYTEAFF. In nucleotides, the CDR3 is TGTGCCAGCGGACAGGGAATTGGATACACTGAAGCTTTCTTT.

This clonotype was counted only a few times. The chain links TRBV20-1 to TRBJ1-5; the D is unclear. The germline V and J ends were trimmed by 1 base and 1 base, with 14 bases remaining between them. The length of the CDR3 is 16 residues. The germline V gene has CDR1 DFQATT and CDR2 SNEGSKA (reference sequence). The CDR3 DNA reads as TGCAGTGCTAGAGCCCTCGACACCGGGAGCAATCAGCCCCAGCATTTT. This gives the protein CSARALDTGSNQPQHF.

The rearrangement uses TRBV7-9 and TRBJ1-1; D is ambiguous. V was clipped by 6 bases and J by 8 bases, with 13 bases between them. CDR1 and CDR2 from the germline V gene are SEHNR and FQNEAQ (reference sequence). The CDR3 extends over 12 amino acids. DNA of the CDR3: TGTGCCAGCAGTCCAGAGGCCAACGAAGCTTTCTTT. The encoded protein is CASSPEANEAFF.

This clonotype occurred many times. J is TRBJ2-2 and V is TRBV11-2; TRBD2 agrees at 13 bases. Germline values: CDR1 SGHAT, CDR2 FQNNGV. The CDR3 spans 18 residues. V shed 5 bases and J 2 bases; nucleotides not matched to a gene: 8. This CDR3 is CASSTPTSGGPNTGELFF. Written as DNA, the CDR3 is TGTGCCAGCAGCACTCCGACTAGCGGGGGGCCAAACACCGGGGAGCTGTTTTTT.

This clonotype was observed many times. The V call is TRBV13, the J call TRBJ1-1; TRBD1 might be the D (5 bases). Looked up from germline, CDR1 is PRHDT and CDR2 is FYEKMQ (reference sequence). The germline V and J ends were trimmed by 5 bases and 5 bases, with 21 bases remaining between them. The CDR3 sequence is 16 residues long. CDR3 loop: CASSTPSGGDRTEAFF. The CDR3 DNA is TGTGCCAGCAGCACCCCGTCCGGGGGTGACAGAACTGAAGCTTTCTTT.

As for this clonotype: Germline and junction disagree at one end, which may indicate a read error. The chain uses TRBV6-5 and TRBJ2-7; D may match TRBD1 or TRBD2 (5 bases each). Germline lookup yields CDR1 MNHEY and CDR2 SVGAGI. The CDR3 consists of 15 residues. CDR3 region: CASSWGTVSSYDQYF. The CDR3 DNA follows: TGTGCCAGCAGTTGGGGGACGGTCTCATCCTACGATCAGTACTTC.

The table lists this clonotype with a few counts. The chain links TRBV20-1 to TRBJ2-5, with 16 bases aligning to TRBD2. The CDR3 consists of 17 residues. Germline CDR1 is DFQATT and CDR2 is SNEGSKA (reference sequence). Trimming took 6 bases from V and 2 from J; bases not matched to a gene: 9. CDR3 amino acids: CSASGLAGGLPQETQYF. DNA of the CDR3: TGCAGTGCGTCGGGACTAGCGGGGGGGCTCCCACAAGAGACCCAGTACTTC.

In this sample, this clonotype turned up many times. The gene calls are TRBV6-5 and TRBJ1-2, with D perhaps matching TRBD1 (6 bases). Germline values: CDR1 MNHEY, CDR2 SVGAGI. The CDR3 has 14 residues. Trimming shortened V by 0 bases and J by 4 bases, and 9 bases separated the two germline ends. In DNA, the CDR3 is TGTGCCAGCAGTTACTCGGACAGTGGCTATGGCTACACCTTC. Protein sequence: CASSYSDSGYGYTF.

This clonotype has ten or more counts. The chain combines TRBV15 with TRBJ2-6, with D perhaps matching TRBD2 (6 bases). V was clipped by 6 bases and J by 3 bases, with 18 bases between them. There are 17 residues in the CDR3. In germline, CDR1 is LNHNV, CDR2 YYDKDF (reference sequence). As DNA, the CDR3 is TGTGCCACCAGTAAGGAGGGGCAGGCTCGTGGGGCCAACGTCCTGACTTTC. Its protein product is CATSKEGQARGANVLTF. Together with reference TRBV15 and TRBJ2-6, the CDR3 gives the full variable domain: DAMVIQNPRYQVTQFGKPVTLSCSQTLNHNVMYWYQQKSSQAPKLLFHYYDKDFNNEADTPDNFQSRRPNTSFCFLDIRSPGLGDTAMYLCATSKEGQARGANVLTFGAGSRLTVL.

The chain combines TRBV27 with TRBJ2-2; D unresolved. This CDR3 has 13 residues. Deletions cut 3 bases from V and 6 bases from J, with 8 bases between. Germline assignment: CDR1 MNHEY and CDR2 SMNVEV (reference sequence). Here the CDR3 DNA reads TGTGCCAGCAGTTTCGGTCCGGCCGGGGAGCTGTTTTTT. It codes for CASSFGPAGELFF.

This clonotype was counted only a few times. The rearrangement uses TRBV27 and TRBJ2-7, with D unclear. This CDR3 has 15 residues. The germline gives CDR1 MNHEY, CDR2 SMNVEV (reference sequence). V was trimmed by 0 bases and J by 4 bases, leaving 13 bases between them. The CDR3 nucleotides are TGTGCCAGCAGTTTATCGACACCTAACCCGTACGAGCAGTACTTC. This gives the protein CASSLSTPNPYEQYF.